One sample yielded the 20 T cell receptor beta chains listed below, sequenced in a study of blood T cell repertoires in COVID-19. The table came from immunoSEQ multiplex PCR; TCRdb's copy has only in-frame clones and leaves some out. The data hold 330,000 or so clones, with 87% observed a single time. Material: PBMCs or T cells enriched from blood (not recorded which). These receptors all stem from a woman in her 30s who had recovered from COVID-19.

The gene calls are TRBV28 and TRBJ2-3; TRBD2 agrees at 8 bases. Germline CDR1 and CDR2: MDHEN and SYDVKM. The CDR3 consists of 16 residues. V trimming: 6 bases; J trimming: 8 bases; junction bases outside the gene matches: 16. The DNA for the CDR3 is TGTGCCAGCAGCCGCCGACGGGAGGGCCCTGCGGGTACGCAGTATTTT. Amino acid sequence: CASSRRREGPAGTQYF.

This clone was observed once. The chain couples TRBV6-4 to TRBJ2-3, with D possibly TRBD2 on 6 matching bases. The ends were cut back, 6 bases at V and 1 base at J, with 14 bases in the middle. Germline V CDR1 and CDR2: MRHNA, SNTAGT. There are 15 residues in the CDR3. The CDR3, as DNA: TGTGCCAGCAGCCCACAAGGCGGGGGCACAGATACGCAGTATTTT. Translated: CASSPQGGGTDTQYF.

This chain joins TRBV3-1 (or the pseudogene TRBV3-2) and TRBJ2-4; 7 bases match TRBD2. With V trimmed by 4 bases and J by 0 bases, 9 bases remained unmatched. Germline CDR1 LGHDT, CDR2 YNNKEL (reference sequence). This CDR3 spans 17 amino acids. The CDR3 here is CASSPTAGGEAKNIQYF. CDR3 nucleotides: TGTGCCAGCAGCCCAACGGCTGGGGGGGAAGCCAAAAACATTCAGTACTTC.

The chain uses TRBV4-1 and TRBJ1-5; D remains ambiguous. The CDR3 runs 14 residues. The V end lost 1 base, the J end lost 9 bases, and 13 bases lay between the germline ends. Germline V gene sequence: CDR1 MGHRA, CDR2 YSYEKL. The CDR3 DNA reads TGCGCCAGCAGCCAAGGAGCCGGGTCCGGGCCCCAGCATTTT. Protein sequence: CASSQGAGSGPQHF.

The chain couples TRBV7-9 to TRBJ2-4, with 10 bases matching TRBD2. The V gene end was trimmed by 1 base and the J gene end by 0 bases; junction bases not matched to a gene: 6. Germline V gene lookup returns CDR1 SEHNR and CDR2 FQNEAQ (reference sequence). The CDR3 extends over 18 amino acids. For the CDR3, the DNA is TGTGCCAGCAGCTTAGTCGGACTAGCGGAGCTAGCCAAAAACATTCAGTACTTC. Amino acids: CASSLVGLAELAKNIQYF.

The rearrangement links TRBV6-5 to TRBJ2-7, with D tentatively TRBD1 (6 bases). Germline V CDR1 and CDR2: MNHEY, SVGAGI. The CDR3 is 12 amino acids. Deletions cut 6 bases from V and 4 bases from J, with 10 bases between. The CDR3 sequence: CASRTGGYEQYF. As DNA, the CDR3 is TGTGCCAGCAGGACAGGTGGATACGAGCAGTACTTC.

A remark on this clone: This sample also contains other DNA sequences that code for the same CDR3. The chain recombines TRBV18 with TRBJ2-2; D may be TRBD2 (6 bases). V lost 3 bases and J 8 bases, leaving 13 bases between the germline ends. Germline assignment: CDR1 KGHSH and CDR2 LQKENI. CDR3 length: 14 amino acids. The CDR3 region is CASSPGLNTGELFF. CDR3 DNA: TGTGCCAGCTCACCGGGACTCAATACAGGGGAGCTGTTTTTT.

The rearrangement joins TRBV5-1 to TRBJ1-4; perhaps TRBD1 as D (6 bases). CDR3 size: 14 residues. Per germline, CDR1 SGHRS and CDR2 YFSETQ. V was clipped by 3 bases and J by 8 bases, with 14 bases between them. CDR3 DNA: TGCGCCAGCAGCTCGGCAGGGGTGAACGAAAAACTGTTTTTT. Encoded protein: CASSSAGVNEKLFF.

A word on this clone: The junction does not match germline at one end; this may be a read error. The chain recombines TRBV25-1 with TRBJ2-1; 9 positions match TRBD2. The CDR3 totals 16 residues. Germline CDR1 MGHDK, CDR2 SYGVNS. The CDR3 DNA sequence: TGTGCCAGCCGTGAAGGGACTAGCTTTTCCTACAATGAGCAGTTCTTC. Translated, it gives CASREGTSFSYNEQFF.

The J gene is TRBJ2-3, the V gene TRBV11-2, with D unclear. The CDR3 consists of 14 residues. V lost 3 bases to trimming and J lost 0 bases, with 7 bases between them. The germline gives CDR1 SGHAT, CDR2 FQNNGV. CDR3 DNA sequence: TGTGCCAGCAGCTTCCTCCAGAGCACAGATACGCAGTATTTT. It specifies CASSFLQSTDTQYF.

This chain links TRBV2 with TRBJ1-6, with 7 bases identical to TRBD1. Germline-derived CDR1 and CDR2 are SNHLY and FYNNEI. The CDR3 length is 13 residues. V was clipped by 7 bases and J by 10 bases; unmatched bases: 7. The CDR3: CASIGQVASPLHF. In DNA form, the CDR3 reads TGTGCCAGCATAGGACAGGTAGCGTCACCCCTCCACTTT.

Here the CDR3 reads CASRSAQGSGTNTGELFF. The CDR3 nucleotides read TGTGCCAGCAGGAGTGCTCAGGGTAGCGGGACGAACACCGGGGAGCTGTTTTTT. The rearrangement links TRBV13 to TRBJ2-2, with 8 bases lining up with TRBD2. Germline V lookup: CDR1 PRHDT, CDR2 FYEKMQ (reference sequence). CDR3 length equals 18 residues. J gave up 0 bases and V 6 bases, and 12 bases lay outside the gene matches.

V is TRBV3-1 (or the pseudogene TRBV3-2) and J is TRBJ1-2; weak D call: TRBD1 (5 bases). Deletions cut 4 bases from V and 4 bases from J, with 22 bases between. This CDR3 region has 17 residues. Germline assignment: CDR1 LGHDT and CDR2 YNNKEL (reference sequence). The CDR3 nucleotides read TGTGCCAGCAGCCCGAAAGACCCGTCCAGGGTTTTCTATGGCTACACCTTC. Translation gives CASSPKDPSRVFYGYTF.

The chain links TRBV30 to TRBJ2-5, with 7 positions matching TRBD2. CDR1 is GTSNPN, CDR2 SVGIG, per germline (reference sequence). This CDR3 contains 14 residues. J lost 7 bases, V lost 0 bases, and 8 bases had no gene match. CDR3 protein: CAWSVQGSGVTQYF. The CDR3 bases are TGTGCCTGGAGTGTACAAGGGAGCGGGGTGACCCAGTACTTC.

The chain is built from TRBV5-1 and TRBJ2-2, with D unresolved. CDR3 length: 14 amino acids. Trimming removed 0 bases at V and 1 base at J, with 4 bases between. The germline CDR1 and CDR2 sequences are SGHRS and YFSETQ. The DNA of the CDR3 is TGCGCCAGCAGCTTGGGACAGAACACCGGGGAGCTGTTTTTT. Protein product: CASSLGQNTGELFF.

This chain connects TRBV27 to TRBJ1-3; tentative D call: TRBD1 (5 bases). The CDR3 loop spans 14 amino acids. Germline V gene sequence: CDR1 MNHEY, CDR2 SMNVEV (reference sequence). Trimming removed 0 bases from V and 4 bases from J, with 7 bases in between. Here the CDR3 DNA reads TGTGCCAGCAGTTTATCAGGGGTCGGAAACACCATATATTTT. Translating it yields CASSLSGVGNTIYF.

The J gene is TRBJ1-3, the V gene TRBV7-3; possibly TRBD1 for D (6 bases). This CDR3 is 16 amino acids long. The V gene's germline CDR1 is SGHTA and CDR2 FQGTGA. V was trimmed by 2 bases and J by 0 bases, leaving 11 bases between them. The CDR3 sequence is CASSLGTRSSGNTIYF. The CDR3 DNA reads TGTGCCAGCAGCTTAGGGACACGTAGCTCTGGAAACACCATATATTTT. Together with reference TRBV7-3 and TRBJ1-3, the CDR3 gives the full variable domain: GAGVSQTPSNKVTEKGKYVELRCDPISGHTALYWYRQSLGQGPEFLIYFQGTGAADDSGLPNDRFFAVRPEGSVSTLKIQRTERGDSAVYLCASSLGTRSSGNTIYFGEGSWLTVV.

The chain joins TRBV5-1 to TRBJ1-1, with TRBD1 matching over 10 bases. V was pared by 1 base and J by 5 bases, with 11 bases of the junction left unmatched. This CDR3 is built from 17 residues. CDR1 is SGHRS, CDR2 YFSETQ, per germline. CDR3 protein: CASSLQILTGGVTEAFF. CDR3 DNA sequence: TGCGCCAGCAGCTTGCAGATTCTGACAGGGGGCGTTACTGAAGCTTTCTTT.

The CDR3 sequence is CASSLGSSNYGYTF. The CDR3 coding sequence is TGTGCCAGCAGCCTCGGGAGTTCTAACTATGGCTACACCTTC. V and J are TRBV7-9 and TRBJ1-2; no firm D call. The germline V and J ends were trimmed by 5 bases and 0 bases, with 10 bases remaining between them. The CDR3 has 14 residues. Germline CDR1 reads SEHNR; CDR2 reads FQNEAQ (reference sequence). The entire variable domain, with the rest obtained from reference TRBV7-9 and TRBJ1-2, is as follows: DTGVSQNPRHKITKRGQNVTFRCDPISEHNRLYWYRQTLGQGPEFLTYFQNEAQLEKSRLLSDRFSAERPKGSFSTLEIQRTEQGDSAMYLCASSLGSSNYGYTFGSGTRLTVV.

The DNA for the CDR3 is TGTGCCAGCTCACCTAGCAATTACGAGCAGTACTTC. Translating it yields CASSPSNYEQYF. The chain is built from TRBV18 and TRBJ2-7; D ambiguous. The CDR3 runs to 12 residues. Trimming shortened V by 3 bases and J by 4 bases, and 7 bases separated the two germline ends. Germline assignment: CDR1 KGHSH and CDR2 LQKENI.